This is a list of T cell receptor beta chains from one sample in a study of cytomegalovirus exposure and HLA in healthy donors. This table comes from immunoSEQ multiplex PCR, and its TCRdb copy is limited to in-frame clones, with some not included. The sample carries 150,000 to 200,000 clones, 70% to 90% recorded once. Source material: PBMCs. Receptors originate from a woman under 30 in good health and CMV-seronegative. The CDR3 runs from the conserved cysteine through the conserved F or W. Fields, in order: D gene, V gene, J gene, clone size, CDR3 DNA, CDR3 protein. D genes are given only for firm matches. Rows may omit the clone size; those that give it use once, few, many or a size class.

>NA|TRBV7-8|TRBJ2-1|NA
TGTGCCAGCAGCTTAGCGCTACGGGGCAGGGGCTTCTACAATGAGCAGTTCTTC
CASSLALRGRGFYNEQFF
>NA|TRBV4-3|TRBJ1-4|few
TGCGCCAGCAGCCAAGGGACATTCACGCCCCCTAATGAAAAACTGTTTTTT
CASSQGTFTPPNEKLFF
>TRBD2|TRBV7-2|TRBJ2-1|NA
TGTGCCAGCAGCCTGCTTGCGGGAGGCCCCACCCACAATGAGCAGTTCTTC
CASSLLAGGPTHNEQFF
>NA|TRBV6-1|TRBJ1-2|NA
TGTGCCAGCAGTCAGGGGTTGGACTATGGCTACACCTTC
CASSQGLDYGYTF
>TRBD1|TRBV6-5|TRBJ2-7|NA
TGTGCCAGCAGTCCGGGACAGGGGGTCTCCTACGAGCAGTACTTC
CASSPGQGVSYEQYF
>NA|TRBV5-4|TRBJ1-3|NA
TGTGCCAGCAAACCCGGCGGGCAGGGGACTGGAAACACCATATATTTT
CASKPGGQGTGNTIYF
>NA|TRBV7-2|TRBJ1-1|NA
TGTGCCAGCAGCCCCCGGAGATCTGAAGCTTTCTTT
CASSPRRSEAFF
>TRBD1|TRBV9|TRBJ2-3|NA
TGTGCCAGCAGCGTAGGGGGACAGGTAGTAGATACGCAGTATTTT
CASSVGGQVVDTQYF
>NA|TRBV6-5|TRBJ2-7|NA
TGTGCCAGCAGTTACACAGGGGCGGGGGAGCAGTACTTC
CASSYTGAGEQYF
>TRBD2|TRBV4-3|TRBJ2-7|NA
TGCGCCAGCAGCCCTCACGGACGGGGGGGGACGTACGAGCAGTACTTC
CASSPHGRGGTYEQYF
>NA|TRBV6-1|TRBJ2-2|NA
TGTGCCAGCCAGGGGTCTCCGAACACCGGGGAGCTGTTTTTT
CASQGSPNTGELFF
>NA|TRBV7-9|TRBJ1-1|NA
TGTGCCAGCAGCTCCCCCCGCAGACAAACCAGAAACCACACTGAAGCTTTCTTT
CASSSPRRQTRNHTEAFF
>NA|TRBV30|TRBJ1-5|NA
TGTGCCTGGAACAGGGGCAATCAGCCCCAGCATTTT
CAWNRGNQPQHF
>NA|TRBV28|TRBJ1-4|NA
TGTGCCAGCCGACCCCAGGGAAGGGATGAAAAACTGTTTTTT
CASRPQGRDEKLFF
>TRBD2|TRBV5-1|TRBJ2-7|NA
TGCGCCAGCAGCTTGGGTCCAGGGAGGGACGAGCAGTACTTC
CASSLGPGRDEQYF
>NA|TRBV7-9|TRBJ2-1|NA
TGTGCCAGCAGCTTGGACAGTGATGAGCAGTTCTTC
CASSLDSDEQFF
>TRBD2|TRBV5-1|TRBJ2-7|NA
TGCGCCAGCAGCTCGCCCGGGACTAGCGGGGGGCCGGCCTACGAGCAGTACTTC
CASSSPGTSGGPAYEQYF
>TRBD1|TRBV4-1|TRBJ1-1|NA
TGCGCCAGCAGCCAGGTACGACCGGGACAGGGGAACACTGAAGCTTTCTTT
CASSQVRPGQGNTEAFF
>NA|TRBV5-4|TRBJ1-1|NA
TGTGCCAGCAGCTTGACAGGGTCGAACACTGAAGCTTTCTTT
CASSLTGSNTEAFF
>TRBD1|TRBV6-1|TRBJ1-4|NA
TGTGCCAGCAGTGAGACAGGGGGAGAAAAACTGTTTTTT
CASSETGGEKLFF
>NA|TRBV7-9|TRBJ2-1|NA
TGTGCCAGCAGCTTTGGCTCTTTAGAGCAGTTCTTC
CASSFGSLEQFF
>NA|TRBV11-2|TRBJ1-2|NA
TGTGCCAGCAGCTTAGGACAGAACTATGGCTACACCTTC
CASSLGQNYGYTF
>TRBD2|TRBV28|TRBJ2-2|NA
TGTGCCAGCAGTTCAGGGAGCGGGGGGTACGGGGAGCTGTTTTTT
CASSSGSGGYGELFF
>NA|TRBV19|TRBJ1-1|few
TGTGCCAGTAGTATGGACAGTTCGAACACTGAAGCTTTCTTT
CASSMDSSNTEAFF
>NA|TRBV7-6|TRBJ2-1|NA
TGTGCCAGCAGTCAAACTACAGGGAACGGGTACAATGAGCAGTTCTTC
CASSQTTGNGYNEQFF
>NA|TRBV6-6|TRBJ1-2|NA
TGTGCCAGCAGCCTCATCAGGGCAGGATATGGCTACACCTTC
CASSLIRAGYGYTF
>NA|TRBV27|TRBJ1-2|NA
TGTGCCAGCAGTTTATCACCAGGGAACTATGGCTACACCTTC
CASSLSPGNYGYTF
>NA|TRBV5-1|TRBJ2-7|NA
TGCGCCAGCAGCTTGCCAGGGACCTACGAGCAGTACTTC
CASSLPGTYEQYF
>TRBD2|TRBV7-6|TRBJ2-7|few
TGTGCCAGCAGCACCGGGGAGGGAGTCTCCTACGAGCAGTACTTC
CASSTGEGVSYEQYF
>TRBD1|TRBV29-1|TRBJ1-1|once
TGCAGCACCAGGGACAGGGGGAACACTGAAGCTTTCTTT
CSTRDRGNTEAFF
>TRBD2|TRBV4-2|TRBJ2-7|NA
TGTGCCAGCAGCCAAGATCGCGGGGGGGCCTACGAGCAGTACTTC
CASSQDRGGAYEQYF
>TRBD1|TRBV5-1|TRBJ2-7|NA
TGCGCCAGCGGCCCTAGGACAGGGGGCGGGTACGAGCAGTACTTC
CASGPRTGGGYEQYF
>TRBD2|TRBV5-1|TRBJ2-3|NA
TGCGCCAGCAGCTTTAGGACTAGCGGGAGTTTCAGCGCAGATACGCAGTATTTT
CASSFRTSGSFSADTQYF
>TRBD1|TRBV9|TRBJ2-7|NA
TGTGCCAGCAGCGTAGAAGCAGGGGGCTACGAGCAGTACTTC
CASSVEAGGYEQYF
>NA|TRBV9|TRBJ2-7|NA
TGTGCCAGCAGCGGGTCGGGACTGCCGACCTACGAGCAGTACTTC
CASSGSGLPTYEQYF
>TRBD1|TRBV18|TRBJ2-5|NA
TGTGCCAGCTCACCACCGGGACAGGGGCGGGAGACCCAGTACTTC
CASSPPGQGRETQYF
>TRBD2|TRBV7-9|TRBJ2-1|NA
TGTGCCAGCAGCCTCGGGACTAGCGGGAGAAAGTACAATGAGCAGTTCTTC
CASSLGTSGRKYNEQFF
>TRBD2|TRBV6-6|TRBJ2-7|NA
TGTGCCAGCAGCTCTAGCGGGGGGGCCGGGGAGCAGTACTTC
CASSSSGGAGEQYF
>TRBD2|TRBV7-2|TRBJ2-1|NA
TGTGCCAGCAGCTTACAACTAGCGGGGAGAGGTGAGCAGTTCTTC
CASSLQLAGRGEQFF
>NA|TRBV30|TRBJ1-2|NA
TGTGCCTCCACCACAGGGTCCGGAAGGGGCTACACCTTC
CASTTGSGRGYTF
>TRBD2|TRBV7-9|TRBJ2-1|NA
TGTGCCAGCAGCTTAATTTTCGGCGCGGGAGGGCCTCACAATGAGCAGTTCTTC
CASSLIFGAGGPHNEQFF
>NA|TRBV14|TRBJ1-6|once
TGTGCCAGCAGCCCGGGAGGCTCCTATAATTCACCCCTCCACTTT
CASSPGGSYNSPLHF
>NA|TRBV4-1|TRBJ1-5|NA
TGCGCCAGCAGCCAAGTTGGGGGGAGAAGCAATCAGCCCCAGCATTTT
CASSQVGGRSNQPQHF
>NA|TRBV7-2|TRBJ1-2|NA
TGTGCCAGCAGCTTAGGTGGGACTATGACTCTTCCGGGGGGCTACACCTTC
CASSLGGTMTLPGGYTF
>NA|TRBV5-1|TRBJ1-5|once
TGCGCCAGCAGCTTGGGCCCAGGGTTGGGCAATCAGCCCCAGCATTTT
CASSLGPGLGNQPQHF
>TRBD1|TRBV9|TRBJ2-7|NA
TGTGCCAGCAGCTCTGGGACAGGGGGCTACGAGCAGTACTTC
CASSSGTGGYEQYF
>TRBD2|TRBV6-5|TRBJ2-1|NA
TGTGCCAGCATGACTAGCGGGAGAGGAAATGAGCAGTTCTTC
CASMTSGRGNEQFF
>NA|TRBV30|TRBJ1-3|once
TGTGCCTGGAGTGCCGTCCCTGCGTACACCATATATTTT
CAWSAVPAYTIYF
>NA|TRBV6-1|TRBJ1-5|NA
TGTGCCAGCAGTGAAGCCCCTACTGGGCTGAATCAGCCCCAGCATTTT
CASSEAPTGLNQPQHF
>NA|TRBV5-1|TRBJ1-6|once
TGCGCCAGCAGCTTCATGACAGGCCAGAATTCACCCCTCCACTTT
CASSFMTGQNSPLHF
>NA|TRBV5-1|TRBJ1-2|NA
TGCGCCAGCAGCCGTGCCACAGGGTCCAACTATGGCTACACCTTC
CASSRATGSNYGYTF
>TRBD2|TRBV4-2|TRBJ2-3|NA
TGTGCCAGCAGCCACCTCGGGACTAGCGGGAGGTCTGCAGATACGCAGTATTTT
CASSHLGTSGRSADTQYF
>NA|TRBV30|TRBJ1-1|NA
TGTGCCTGGAGTGTTGAGGTAGTTAACACTGAAGCTTTCTTT
CAWSVEVVNTEAFF
>NA|TRBV11-2|TRBJ2-5|NA
TGTGCCAGCAGCTTAGATCCGGGAACCCAGTACTTC
CASSLDPGTQYF
>NA|TRBV15|TRBJ2-2|once
TGTGCCACCAGCAGAGGGGCGGAGGGCCCCACCGGGGAGCTGTTTTTT
CATSRGAEGPTGELFF